This TCR beta chain stems from a study of radiotherapy plus CTLA-4 blockade in lung cancer (dated by TCRdb to between 2018 and 2020). At the level of the whole study: Objective responses were observed in 15% to 20% of enrolled patients, and disease control was achieved in around 30%.

The study tested focal radiation therapy combined with CTLA-4 blockade (ipilimumab) in patients with chemo-refractory metastatic non-small-cell lung cancer. The investigation overall reported the following: The strongest predictors of response were reported to be early dynamic shifts in blood T cell clones along with a rise in serum interferon-beta following radiation. After treatment with radiotherapy and ipilimumab, TCR clones that came from tumors expanded in the peripheral blood.

The protocol used for the library was the immunoSEQ multiplex PCR assay. TCRdb obtained this table from immuneACCESS and retained in-frame rearrangements with V and J assigned. These tables miss some clones; where compared with another copy, unresolved V genes account for less than half of the shortfall, and the remainder is unexplained. The sample table lists tens of thousands of clones, 78% of them with a count of one. Approximately 3.9% of the sample rests with the top ten. In this sample, this clone turned up once. The specificity of this receptor is unknown. The sample holds no much larger clone one base away, and base qualities are not on file. Spanning cysteine to phenylalanine, the CDR3 consists of 15 amino acids. Just the 45-base CDR3 DNA is kept, in frame starting at base 1. Reading the germline V gene gives CDR1 SGHNT and CDR2 YENEEA. V and J are trimmed by 5 bases and 8 bases, and the gene matches miss 11 bases of the junction.

The sample in question was peripheral blood, obtained from a patient treated with radiotherapy plus ipilimumab. The sequence joins TRBV11-3 to TRBJ1-4, with 7 bases in between that match TRBD1. The clonotype originates from a human donor with non-small cell lung cancer who had a partial response to radiotherapy plus ipilimumab. Some clones in this sample may be carry-over from other donors' samples. The DNA reads as follows: TGTGCCAGCAGCCACAGGACAGGCGAGCGAGAAAAACTGTTTTTT. Its amino acids are CASSHRTGEREKLFF.